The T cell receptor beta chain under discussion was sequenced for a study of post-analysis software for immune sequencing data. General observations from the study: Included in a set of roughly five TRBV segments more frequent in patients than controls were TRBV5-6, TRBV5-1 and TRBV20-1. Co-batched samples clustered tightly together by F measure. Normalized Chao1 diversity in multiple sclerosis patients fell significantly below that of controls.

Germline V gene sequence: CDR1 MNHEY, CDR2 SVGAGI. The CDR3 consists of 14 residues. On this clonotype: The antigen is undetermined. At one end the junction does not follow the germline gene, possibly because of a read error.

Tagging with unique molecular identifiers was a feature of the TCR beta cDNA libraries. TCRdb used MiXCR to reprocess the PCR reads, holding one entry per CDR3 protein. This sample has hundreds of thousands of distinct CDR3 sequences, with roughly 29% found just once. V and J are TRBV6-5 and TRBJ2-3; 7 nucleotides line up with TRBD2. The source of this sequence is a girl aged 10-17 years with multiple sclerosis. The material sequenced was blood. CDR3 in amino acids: CANSPGRVTDTQYF. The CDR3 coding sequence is TGTGCCAACAGTCCAGGGAGGGTAACAGATACGCAGTATTTT.